This TCR beta chain stems from a study of T cell responses to AZD1222 COVID-19 vaccine. The wider study: Samples with a second dose at about 4 or about 12 weeks were pooled together. General study results and limits: Distributed over spike, vaccine-associated CD4 TCRs predominated at 160-218 and 743-854. Only five to seven individuals given AZD1222 were seropositive at baseline.

Regarding this clone: No antigen is known for it.

The germline V and J ends were trimmed by 1 base and 5 bases, with 9 bases remaining between them. The CDR3 length is 13 residues. Per germline, CDR1 SNHLY and CDR2 FYNNEI. Data came from immunoSEQ multiplex PCR; TCRdb stores just in-frame clones and leaves some out. The sample has 95,000 to 150,000 clones, around nine tenths seen once. The clonotype comes from an adult in good health. This chain uses TRBV2 with TRBJ2-7; the D gene is possibly TRBD1 (6 bases). Sequencing used peripheral blood, obtained on day 0 of AZD1222 vaccination. CDR3 in DNA: TGTGCCAGCAGTGAAGACAGGGCCCACGAGCAGTACTTC. This translates into CASSEDRAHEQYF.